This T cell receptor beta chain originates from a study of blood T cell repertoires in COVID-19. The wider study: COVID-19 samples collected from the United States, Italy and Spain covered acute and convalescent phases. PBMCs, B-cell-depleted T cells, or T cells were the source of the cDNA or gDNA that made up the material.

This clone turned up a few times. The CDR3 runs 15 residues. From germline, CDR1 is SGHKS and CDR2 YYEKEE (reference sequence). The V and J ends lost 0 bases and 3 bases respectively, with 10 bases between them. Original processing notes: Reference gene primer amplification in the assay estimated nucleated cell counts. Using immunoSEQ multiplex PCR, the repertoire was profiled, and TCRdb retains in-frame clones only, with some absent. V and J calls and clone size are copied from that table; D and trimming were computed from the DNA. The repertoire holds about 73,000 clones, roughly four fifths seen once, with less than 8% in the top ten.

The source material was peripheral blood. This rearrangement joins TRBV5-5 to TRBJ2-1; D perhaps matches TRBD2 (7 bases). The receptor was isolated from a woman aged 55-70 years with acute or convalescent COVID-19. The CDR3 sequence is CASSLGGGYYNEQFF. The CDR3 DNA is TGTGCCAGCAGCTTGGGCGGGGGCTACTACAATGAGCAGTTCTTC.